Many counts were recorded for the clone carrying this T cell receptor (beta chain). What it recognizes is unknown. This specimen comes from a study of T-cell memory formation after mild COVID-19. Germline V gene lookup returns CDR1 SGHRS and CDR2 YFSETQ. The CDR3 runs 13 residues. The V and J ends lost 3 bases and 6 bases, in that order; junction bases with no gene match: 2. Findings and limits, study-wide: Clones contracting across day 15 to 85 had a balanced CD4/CD8 profile; later expanding clones leaned CD4+.

5'RACE primed from the constant segment yielded TCR alpha and TCR beta cDNA libraries bearing sample barcodes and UMIs. A single record per CDR3 protein comes from TCRdb applying MiXCR to the 5' RACE reads. The sample consists of 130,000 to 150,000 distinct CDR3 sequences, about 6.1% of them appearing once. The source is an adult woman who had mild COVID-19 (a few samples of this study predate the infection). Cell type and time point are not known. This rearrangement joins TRBV5-1 to TRBJ2-5; TRBD1 matches 10 bases. The specimen was PBMCs or a T cell subset sorted from them (not recorded which). The CDR3 region has the DNA TGCGCCAGCAGCTCGGGACAGGGGAAGACCCAGTACTTC. This codes for CASSSGQGKTQYF.